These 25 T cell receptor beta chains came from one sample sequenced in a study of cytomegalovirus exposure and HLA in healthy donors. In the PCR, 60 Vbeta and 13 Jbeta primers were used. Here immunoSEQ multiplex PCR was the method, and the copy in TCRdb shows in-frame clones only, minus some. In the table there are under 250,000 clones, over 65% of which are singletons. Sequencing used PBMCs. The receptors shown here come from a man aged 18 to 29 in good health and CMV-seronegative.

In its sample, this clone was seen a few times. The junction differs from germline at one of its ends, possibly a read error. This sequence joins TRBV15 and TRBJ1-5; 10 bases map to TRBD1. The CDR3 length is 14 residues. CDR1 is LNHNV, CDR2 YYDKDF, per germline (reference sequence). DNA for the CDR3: TGTGCCACCAGCAGGGGACAGGGGAATCGGCCCCAGCATTTT. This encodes CATSRGQGNRPQHF. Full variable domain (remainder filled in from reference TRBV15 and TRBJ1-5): DAMVIQNPRYQVTQFGKPVTLSCSQTLNHNVMYWYQQKSSQAPKLLFHYYDKDFNNEADTPDNFQSRRPNTSFCFLDIRSPGLGDTAMYLCATSRGQGNRPQHFGDGTRLSIL.

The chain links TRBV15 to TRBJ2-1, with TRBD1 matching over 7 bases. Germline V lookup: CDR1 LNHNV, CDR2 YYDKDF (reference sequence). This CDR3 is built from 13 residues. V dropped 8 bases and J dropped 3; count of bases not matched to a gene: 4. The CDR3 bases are TGTGCCACCGGGGACAGAAACTACAATGAGCAGTTCTTC. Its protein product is CATGDRNYNEQFF.

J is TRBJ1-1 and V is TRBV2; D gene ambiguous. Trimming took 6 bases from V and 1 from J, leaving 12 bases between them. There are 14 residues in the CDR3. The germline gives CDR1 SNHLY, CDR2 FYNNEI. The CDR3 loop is CASRPQAGNTEAFF. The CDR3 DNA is TGTGCCAGCAGGCCCCAGGCCGGGAACACTGAAGCTTTCTTT.

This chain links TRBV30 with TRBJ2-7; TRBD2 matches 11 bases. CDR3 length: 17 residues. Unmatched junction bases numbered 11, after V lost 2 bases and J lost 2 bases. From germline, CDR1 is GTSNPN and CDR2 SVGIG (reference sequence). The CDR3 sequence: CAWSSPLVAGGPYEQYF. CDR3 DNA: TGTGCCTGGAGTTCCCCTCTGGTAGCGGGAGGGCCCTACGAGCAGTACTTC.

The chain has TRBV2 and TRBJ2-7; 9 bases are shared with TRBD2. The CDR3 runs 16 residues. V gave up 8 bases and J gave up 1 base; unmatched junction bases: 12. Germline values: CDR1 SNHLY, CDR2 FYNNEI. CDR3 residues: CASSKGGLAGSYEQYF. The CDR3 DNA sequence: TGTGCCAGCTCAAAGGGTGGTCTAGCGGGATCCTACGAGCAGTACTTC.

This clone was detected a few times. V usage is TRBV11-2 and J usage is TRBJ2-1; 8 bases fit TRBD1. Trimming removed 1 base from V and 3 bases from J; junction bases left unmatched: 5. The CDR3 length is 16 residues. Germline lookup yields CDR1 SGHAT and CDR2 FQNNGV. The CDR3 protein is CASSLVGTGDYNEQFF. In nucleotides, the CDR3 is TGTGCCAGCAGCTTAGTAGGGACAGGAGACTACAATGAGCAGTTCTTC.

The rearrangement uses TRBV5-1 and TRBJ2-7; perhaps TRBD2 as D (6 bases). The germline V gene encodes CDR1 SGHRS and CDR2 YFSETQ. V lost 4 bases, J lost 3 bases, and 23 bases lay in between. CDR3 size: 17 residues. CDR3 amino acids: CASSPIPPGLQSYEQYF. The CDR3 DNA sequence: TGCGCCAGCAGCCCAATCCCTCCGGGACTGCAGAGCTACGAGCAGTACTTC.

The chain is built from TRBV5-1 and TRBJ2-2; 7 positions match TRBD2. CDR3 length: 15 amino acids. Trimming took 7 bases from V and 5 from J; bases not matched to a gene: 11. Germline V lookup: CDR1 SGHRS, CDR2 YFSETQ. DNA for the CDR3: TGCGCCAGCGGCACAGGAGGGAGGGAAACCGGGGAGCTGTTTTTT. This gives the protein CASGTGGRETGELFF.

The CDR3 here is CASSLGGTGPNQPQHF. CDR3 DNA sequence: TGTGCCAGCAGCTTGGGAGGGACAGGGCCTAATCAGCCCCAGCATTTT. This chain joins TRBV5-4 and TRBJ1-5, with TRBD1 identical over 9 bases. CDR3 length: 16 residues. J was trimmed by 4 bases and V by 0 bases; bases with no gene match: 5. Germline CDR1 reads SGHNT; CDR2 reads YYREEE (reference sequence).

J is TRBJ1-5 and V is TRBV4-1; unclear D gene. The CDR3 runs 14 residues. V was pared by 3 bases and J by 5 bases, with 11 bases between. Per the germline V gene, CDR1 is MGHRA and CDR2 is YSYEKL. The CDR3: CASSHSAGDQPQHF. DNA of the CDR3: TGCGCCAGCAGCCATTCCGCAGGTGATCAGCCCCAGCATTTT.

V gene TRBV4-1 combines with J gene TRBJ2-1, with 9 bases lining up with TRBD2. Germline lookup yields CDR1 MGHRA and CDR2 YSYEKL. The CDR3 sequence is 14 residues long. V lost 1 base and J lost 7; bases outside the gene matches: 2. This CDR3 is CASSQVGLANEQFF. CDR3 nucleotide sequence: TGCGCCAGCAGCCAAGTAGGACTAGCGAATGAGCAGTTCTTC.

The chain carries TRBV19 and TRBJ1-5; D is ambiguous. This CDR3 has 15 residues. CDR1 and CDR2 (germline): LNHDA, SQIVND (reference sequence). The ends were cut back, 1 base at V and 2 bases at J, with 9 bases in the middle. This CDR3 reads CASSIVLTGNQPQHF. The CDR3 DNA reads TGTGCCAGTAGTATAGTGTTAACAGGCAATCAGCCCCAGCATTTT.

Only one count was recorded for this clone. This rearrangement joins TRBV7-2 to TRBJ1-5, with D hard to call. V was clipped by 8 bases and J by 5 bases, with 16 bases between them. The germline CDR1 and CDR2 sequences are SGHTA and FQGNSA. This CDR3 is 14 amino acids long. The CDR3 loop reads CASALELTYQPQHF. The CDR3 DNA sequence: TGTGCCAGCGCCCTCGAGCTTACCTATCAGCCCCAGCATTTT.

The CDR3 DNA follows: TGTGCCAGCAGTTATACCGGGACAGGGGAGTACGAGCAGTACTTC. Protein product: CASSYTGTGEYEQYF. The chain combines TRBV6-5 with TRBJ2-7; the match to TRBD1 covers 10 bases. Trimming cost V 3 bases and J 4 bases; bases outside gene matches: 6. The CDR3 is made up of 15 amino acids. The germline CDR1 and CDR2 sequences are MNHEY and SVGAGI.

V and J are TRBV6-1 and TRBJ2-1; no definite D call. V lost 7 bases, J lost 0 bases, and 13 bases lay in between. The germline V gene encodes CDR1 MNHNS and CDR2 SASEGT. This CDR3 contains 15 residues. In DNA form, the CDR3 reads TGTGCCAGCACCGAGAGCGTGAGCTCCTACAATGAGCAGTTCTTC. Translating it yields CASTESVSSYNEQFF.

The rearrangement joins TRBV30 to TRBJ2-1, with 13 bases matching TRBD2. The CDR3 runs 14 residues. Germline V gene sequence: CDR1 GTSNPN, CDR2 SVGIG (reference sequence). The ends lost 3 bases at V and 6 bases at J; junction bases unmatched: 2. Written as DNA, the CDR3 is TGTGCCTGGAGCAGGACTAGCGGGAGCAATGAGCAGTTCTTC. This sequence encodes CAWSRTSGSNEQFF.

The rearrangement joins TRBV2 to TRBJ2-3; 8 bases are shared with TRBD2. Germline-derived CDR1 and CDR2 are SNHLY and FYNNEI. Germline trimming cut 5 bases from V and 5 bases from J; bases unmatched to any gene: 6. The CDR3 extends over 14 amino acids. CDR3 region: CASSYSGMGDTQYF. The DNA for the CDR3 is TGTGCCAGCAGTTATAGCGGGATGGGAGATACGCAGTATTTT.

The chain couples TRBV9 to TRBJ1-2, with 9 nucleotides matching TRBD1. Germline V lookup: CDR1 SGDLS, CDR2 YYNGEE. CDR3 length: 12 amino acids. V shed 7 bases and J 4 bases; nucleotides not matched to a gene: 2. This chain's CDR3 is CASEGQGYGYTF. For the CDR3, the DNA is TGTGCCAGCGAGGGACAGGGCTATGGCTACACCTTC.

This CDR3 is CASSLTGSGGYTF. CDR3 DNA: TGTGCCAGCAGTTTAACTGGGAGCGGTGGCTACACCTTC. This rearrangement joins TRBV28 to TRBJ1-2; D is unclear. Germline lookup yields CDR1 MDHEN and CDR2 SYDVKM. Trimming left V 2 bases short and J 7 bases short, with 11 bases between. The CDR3 has 13 residues.

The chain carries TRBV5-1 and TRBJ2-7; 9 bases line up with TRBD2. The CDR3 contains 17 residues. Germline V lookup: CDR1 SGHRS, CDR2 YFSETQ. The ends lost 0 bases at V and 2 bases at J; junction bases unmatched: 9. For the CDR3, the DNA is TGCGCCAGCAGCTTGGCAAGTCAGACTAGCGGTGCCTACGAGCAGTACTTC. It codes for CASSLASQTSGAYEQYF.

CDR3 DNA sequence: TGTGCCAGCAGCGGACAGGGTTGGGAAAAACTGTTTTTT. Protein sequence: CASSGQGWEKLFF. This chain connects TRBV7-8 to TRBJ1-4; 8 positions agree with TRBD1. The CDR3 extends over 13 amino acids. Per germline, CDR1 SGHVS and CDR2 FQNEAQ. The V and J ends lost 5 bases and 8 bases, in that order; junction bases with no gene match: 4.

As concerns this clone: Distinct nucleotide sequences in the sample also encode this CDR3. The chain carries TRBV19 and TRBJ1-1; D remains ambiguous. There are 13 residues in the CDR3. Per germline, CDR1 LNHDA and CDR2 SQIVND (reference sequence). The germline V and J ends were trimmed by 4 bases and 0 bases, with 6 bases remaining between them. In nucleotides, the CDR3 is TGTGCCAGTAGTACTAGCCTGAACACTGAAGCTTTCTTT. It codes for CASSTSLNTEAFF. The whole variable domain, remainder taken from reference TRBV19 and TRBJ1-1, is DGGITQSPKYLFRKEGQNVTLSCEQNLNHDAMYWYRQDPGQGLRLIYYSQIVNDFQKGDIAEGYSVSREKKESFPLTVTSAQKNPTAFYLCASSTSLNTEAFFGQGTRLTVV.

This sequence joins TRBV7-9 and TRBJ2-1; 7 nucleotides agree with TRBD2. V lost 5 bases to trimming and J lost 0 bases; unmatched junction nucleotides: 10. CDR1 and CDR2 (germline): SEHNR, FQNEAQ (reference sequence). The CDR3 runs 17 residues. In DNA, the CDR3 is TGTGCCAGCAGCCCAAGAGCTAGCGGCAGCTCCTACAATGAGCAGTTCTTC. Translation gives CASSPRASGSSYNEQFF.

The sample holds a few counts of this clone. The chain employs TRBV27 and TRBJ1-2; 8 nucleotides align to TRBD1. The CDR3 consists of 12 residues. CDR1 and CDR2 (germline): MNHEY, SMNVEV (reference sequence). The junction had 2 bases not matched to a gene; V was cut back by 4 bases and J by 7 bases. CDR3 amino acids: CASSSQGAGYTF. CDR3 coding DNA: TGTGCCAGCAGTTCCCAGGGGGCTGGCTACACCTTC.

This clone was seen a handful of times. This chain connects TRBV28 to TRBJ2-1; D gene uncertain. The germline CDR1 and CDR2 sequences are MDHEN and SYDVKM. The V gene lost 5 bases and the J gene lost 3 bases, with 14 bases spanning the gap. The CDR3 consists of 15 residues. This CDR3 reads CASSLTHVVYNEQFF. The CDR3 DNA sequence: TGTGCCAGCAGTCTTACTCATGTGGTCTACAATGAGCAGTTCTTC.